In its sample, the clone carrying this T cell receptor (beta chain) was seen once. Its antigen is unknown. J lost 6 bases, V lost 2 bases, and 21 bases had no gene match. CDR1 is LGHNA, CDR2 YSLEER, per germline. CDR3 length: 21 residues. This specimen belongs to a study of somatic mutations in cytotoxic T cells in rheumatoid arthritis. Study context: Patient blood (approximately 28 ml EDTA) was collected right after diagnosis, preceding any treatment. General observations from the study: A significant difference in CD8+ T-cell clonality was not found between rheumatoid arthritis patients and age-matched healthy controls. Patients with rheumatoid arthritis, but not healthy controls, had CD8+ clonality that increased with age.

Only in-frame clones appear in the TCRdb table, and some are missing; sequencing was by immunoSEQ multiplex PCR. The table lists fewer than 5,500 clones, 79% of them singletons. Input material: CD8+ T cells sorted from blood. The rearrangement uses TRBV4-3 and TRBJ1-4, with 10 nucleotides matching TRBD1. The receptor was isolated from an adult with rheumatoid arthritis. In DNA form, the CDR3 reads TGCGCCAGCAGCCAATCTCACTACCCGGGACAGGGGTTAATCGGTGATGAAAAACTGTTTTTT. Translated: CASSQSHYPGQGLIGDEKLFF.